These 2 T cell receptor beta chains originate from one sample sequenced in a study of blood T cell repertoires in COVID-19. The protocol was immunoSEQ multiplex PCR, while the TCRdb copy is restricted to in-frame clones and leaves out a portion. The sample has roughly 270,000 clones; approximately 85% are singletons. The sequencing input was peripheral blood. The receptors stem from a man aged 45-65 years with active or convalescent COVID-19.

The chain links TRBV6-2 or TRBV6-3 to TRBJ2-1; 13 bases match TRBD2. Trimming removed 2 bases from V and 9 bases from J; junction bases left unmatched: 10. Germline CDR1 and CDR2: MNHEY and SVGEGT. The CDR3 totals 17 residues. Here the CDR3 reads CASSYNLGLAGVSEQFF. Here the CDR3 DNA reads TGTGCCAGCAGTTACAACCTAGGACTAGCGGGAGTCTCTGAGCAGTTCTTC.

This chain connects TRBV7-2 to TRBJ2-7; 11 bases line up with TRBD1. Germline V gives CDR1 SGHTA, CDR2 FQGNSA. The CDR3 totals 17 residues. V lost 4 bases and J lost 4; bases outside the gene matches: 12. CDR3 amino acids: CASSSWDRDRGKYEQYF. CDR3 coding DNA: TGTGCCAGCAGCTCCTGGGACCGGGACAGGGGGAAGTACGAGCAGTACTTC.